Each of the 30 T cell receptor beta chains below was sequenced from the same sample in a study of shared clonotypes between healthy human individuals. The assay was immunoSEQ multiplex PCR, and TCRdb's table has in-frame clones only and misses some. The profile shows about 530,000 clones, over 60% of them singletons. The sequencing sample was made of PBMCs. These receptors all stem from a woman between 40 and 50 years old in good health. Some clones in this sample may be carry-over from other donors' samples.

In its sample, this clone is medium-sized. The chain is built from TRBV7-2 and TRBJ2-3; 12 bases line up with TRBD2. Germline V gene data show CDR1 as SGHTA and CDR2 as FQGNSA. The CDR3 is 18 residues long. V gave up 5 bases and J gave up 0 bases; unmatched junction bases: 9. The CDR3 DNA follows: TGTGCCAGCAGCCTCGTGCTAGCGGGAGGGCCCAGCACAGATACGCAGTATTTT. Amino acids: CASSLVLAGGPSTDTQYF.

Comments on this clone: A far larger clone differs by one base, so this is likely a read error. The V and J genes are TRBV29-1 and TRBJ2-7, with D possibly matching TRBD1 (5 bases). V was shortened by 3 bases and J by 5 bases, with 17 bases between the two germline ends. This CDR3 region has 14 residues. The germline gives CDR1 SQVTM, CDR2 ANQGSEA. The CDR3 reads CSVDRALNVDEQYF. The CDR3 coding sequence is TGCAGCGTTGACAGGGCTTTGAACGTGGACGAGCAGTACTTC.

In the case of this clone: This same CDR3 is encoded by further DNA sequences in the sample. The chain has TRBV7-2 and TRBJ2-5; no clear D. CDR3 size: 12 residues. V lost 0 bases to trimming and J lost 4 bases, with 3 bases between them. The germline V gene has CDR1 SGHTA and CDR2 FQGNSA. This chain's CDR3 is CASSLAGETQYF. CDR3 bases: TGTGCCAGCAGCTTAGCGGGAGAGACCCAGTACTTC. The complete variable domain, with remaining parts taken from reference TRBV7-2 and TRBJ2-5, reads GAGVSQSPSNKVTEKGKDVELRCDPISGHTALYWYRQSLGQGLEFLIYFQGNSAPDKSGLPSDRFSAERTGGSVSTLTIQRTQQEDSAVYLCASSLAGETQYFGPGTRLLVL.

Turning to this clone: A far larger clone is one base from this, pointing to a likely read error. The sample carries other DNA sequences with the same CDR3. The chain's CDR3 is CASSFLRYSPYEQYF. The CDR3 DNA reads TGTGCTAGCAGTTTCCTCCGCTACTCACCCTACGAGCAGTACTTC. The chain combines TRBV7-8 with TRBJ2-7; D remains ambiguous. This CDR3 has 15 amino acids. CDR1 SGHVS and CDR2 FQNEAQ come from the germline V gene.

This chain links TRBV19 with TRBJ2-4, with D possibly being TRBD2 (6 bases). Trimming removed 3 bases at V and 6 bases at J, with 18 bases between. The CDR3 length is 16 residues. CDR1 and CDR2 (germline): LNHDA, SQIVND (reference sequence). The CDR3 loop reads CASSINPRGRGNIQYF. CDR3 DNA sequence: TGTGCCAGTAGTATTAACCCCCGGGGGAGAGGAAACATTCAGTACTTC.

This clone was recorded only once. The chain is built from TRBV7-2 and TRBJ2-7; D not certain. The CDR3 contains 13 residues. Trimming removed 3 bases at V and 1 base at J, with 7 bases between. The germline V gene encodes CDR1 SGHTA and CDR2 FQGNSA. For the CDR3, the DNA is TGTGCCAGCAGCTTCCGGCAATCCTACGAGCAGTACTTC. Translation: CASSFRQSYEQYF.

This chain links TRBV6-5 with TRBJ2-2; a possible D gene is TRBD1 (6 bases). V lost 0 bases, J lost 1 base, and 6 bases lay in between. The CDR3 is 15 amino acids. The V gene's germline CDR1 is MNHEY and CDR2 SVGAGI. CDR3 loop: CASSYSGQNTGELFF. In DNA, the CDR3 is TGTGCCAGCAGTTACTCGGGACAGAACACCGGGGAGCTGTTTTTT.

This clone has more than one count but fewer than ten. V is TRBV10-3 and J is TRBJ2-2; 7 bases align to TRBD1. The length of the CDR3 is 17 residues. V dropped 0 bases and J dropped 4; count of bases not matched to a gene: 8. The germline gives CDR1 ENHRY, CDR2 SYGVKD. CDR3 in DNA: TGTGCCATCAGTGAGTCGAATCCGGGACAGTCCACCGGGGAGCTGTTTTTT. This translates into CAISESNPGQSTGELFF.

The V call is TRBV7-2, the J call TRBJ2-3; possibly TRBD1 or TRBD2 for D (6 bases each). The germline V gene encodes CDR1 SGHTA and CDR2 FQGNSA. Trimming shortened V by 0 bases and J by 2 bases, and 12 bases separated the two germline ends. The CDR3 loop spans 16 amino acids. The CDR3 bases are TGTGCCAGCAGCTTAGCAGGGGGGTCGGCCACAGATACGCAGTATTTT. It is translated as CASSLAGGSATDTQYF.

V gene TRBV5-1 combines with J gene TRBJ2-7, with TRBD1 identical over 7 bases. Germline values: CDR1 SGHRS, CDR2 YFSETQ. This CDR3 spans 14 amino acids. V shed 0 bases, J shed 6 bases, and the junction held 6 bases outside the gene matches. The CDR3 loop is CASSLGIGGVEQYF. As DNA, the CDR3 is TGCGCCAGCAGCTTGGGGATAGGGGGCGTCGAGCAGTACTTC.

The CDR3, as DNA: TGTGCCAGCGGCCGGGACTGGGGGGAGACCCAGTACTTC. Its protein product is CASGRDWGETQYF. V and J are TRBV6-1 and TRBJ2-5, with a possible D match to TRBD2 (6 bases). Germline V gene lookup returns CDR1 MNHNS and CDR2 SASEGT. V shed 8 bases and J shed 5 bases, with 15 bases lying between them. This CDR3 comprises 13 residues.

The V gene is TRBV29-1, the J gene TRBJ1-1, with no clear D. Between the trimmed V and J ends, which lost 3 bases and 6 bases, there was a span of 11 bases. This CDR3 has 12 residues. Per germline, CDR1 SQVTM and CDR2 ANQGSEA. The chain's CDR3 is CSVDVLGAEAFF. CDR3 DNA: TGCAGCGTTGATGTGTTGGGCGCTGAAGCTTTCTTT.

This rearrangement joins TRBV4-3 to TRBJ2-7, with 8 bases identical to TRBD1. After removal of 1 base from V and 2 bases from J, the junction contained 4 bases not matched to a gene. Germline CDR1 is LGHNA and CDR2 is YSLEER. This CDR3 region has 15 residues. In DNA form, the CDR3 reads TGCGCCAGCAGCCAAGGGACAGGGCCTACCTACGAGCAGTACTTC. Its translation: CASSQGTGPTYEQYF.

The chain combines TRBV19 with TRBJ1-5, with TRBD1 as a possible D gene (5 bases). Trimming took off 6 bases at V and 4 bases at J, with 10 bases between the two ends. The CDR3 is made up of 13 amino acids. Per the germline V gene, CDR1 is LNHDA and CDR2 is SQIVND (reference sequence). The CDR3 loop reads CASSGDSNQPQHF. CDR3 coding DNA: TGTGCCAGTAGCGGTGACAGTAATCAGCCCCAGCATTTT.

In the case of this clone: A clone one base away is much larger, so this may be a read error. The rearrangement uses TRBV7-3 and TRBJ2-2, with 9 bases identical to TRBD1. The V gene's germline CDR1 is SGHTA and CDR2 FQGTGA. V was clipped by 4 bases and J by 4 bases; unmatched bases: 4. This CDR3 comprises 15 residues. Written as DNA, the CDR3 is TGTGCCAGCAGCTCGCGACAGGGGGGCACCGGGGAGCTGTTTTTT. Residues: CASSSRQGGTGELFF.

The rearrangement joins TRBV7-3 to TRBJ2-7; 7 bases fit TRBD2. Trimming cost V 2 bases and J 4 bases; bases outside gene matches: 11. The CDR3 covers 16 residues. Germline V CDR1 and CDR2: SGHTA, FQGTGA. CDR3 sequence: CASSLGPAGVGYEQYF. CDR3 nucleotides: TGTGCCAGCAGCTTAGGTCCCGCGGGAGTTGGATACGAGCAGTACTTC.

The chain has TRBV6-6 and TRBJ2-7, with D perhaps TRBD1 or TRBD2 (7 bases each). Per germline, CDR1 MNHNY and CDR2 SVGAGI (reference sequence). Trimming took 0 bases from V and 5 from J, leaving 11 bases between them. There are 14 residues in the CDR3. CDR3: CASSYSAGGDEQYF. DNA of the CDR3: TGTGCCAGCAGTTACTCGGCAGGGGGGGACGAGCAGTACTTC.

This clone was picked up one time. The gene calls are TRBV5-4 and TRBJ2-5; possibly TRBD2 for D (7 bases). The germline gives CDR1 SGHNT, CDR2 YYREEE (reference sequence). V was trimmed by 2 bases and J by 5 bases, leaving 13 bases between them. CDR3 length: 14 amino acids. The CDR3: CASSFGGRGETQYF. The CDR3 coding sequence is TGTGCCAGCAGCTTCGGGGGGCGCGGTGAGACCCAGTACTTC.

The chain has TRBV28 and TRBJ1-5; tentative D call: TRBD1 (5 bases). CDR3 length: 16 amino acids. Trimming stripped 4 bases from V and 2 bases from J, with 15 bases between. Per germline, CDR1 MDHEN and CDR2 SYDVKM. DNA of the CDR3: TGTGCCAGCAGTTCCCCTGGGGGAGGCGGCAATCAGCCCCAGCATTTT. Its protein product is CASSSPGGGGNQPQHF.

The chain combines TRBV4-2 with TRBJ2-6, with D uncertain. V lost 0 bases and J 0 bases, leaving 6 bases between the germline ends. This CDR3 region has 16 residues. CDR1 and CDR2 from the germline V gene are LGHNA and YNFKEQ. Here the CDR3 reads CASSQDISSGANVLTF. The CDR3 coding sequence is TGTGCCAGCAGCCAAGATATCAGCTCTGGGGCCAACGTCCTGACTTTC.

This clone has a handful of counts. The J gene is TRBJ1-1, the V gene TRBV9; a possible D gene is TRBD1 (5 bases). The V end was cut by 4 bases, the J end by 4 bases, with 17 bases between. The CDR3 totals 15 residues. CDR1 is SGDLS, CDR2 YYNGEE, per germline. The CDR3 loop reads CASSRGGGSGTEAFF. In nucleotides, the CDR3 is TGTGCCAGCAGCAGAGGTGGGGGATCGGGCACTGAAGCTTTCTTT.

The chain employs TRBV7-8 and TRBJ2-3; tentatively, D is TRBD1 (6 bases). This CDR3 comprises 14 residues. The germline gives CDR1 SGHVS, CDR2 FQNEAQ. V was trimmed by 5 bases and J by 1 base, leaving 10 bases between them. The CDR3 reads CASSPGQRTDTQYF. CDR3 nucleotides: TGTGCCAGCAGCCCCGGACAGCGCACAGATACGCAGTATTTT.

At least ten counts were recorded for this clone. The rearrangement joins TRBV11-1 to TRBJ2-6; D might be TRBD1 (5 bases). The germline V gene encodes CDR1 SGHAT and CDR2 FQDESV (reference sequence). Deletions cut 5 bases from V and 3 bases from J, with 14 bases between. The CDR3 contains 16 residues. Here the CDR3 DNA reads TGTGCCAGCAGCCCGGGCCAGGGTAATGGGGCCAACGTCCTGACTTTC. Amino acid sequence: CASSPGQGNGANVLTF.

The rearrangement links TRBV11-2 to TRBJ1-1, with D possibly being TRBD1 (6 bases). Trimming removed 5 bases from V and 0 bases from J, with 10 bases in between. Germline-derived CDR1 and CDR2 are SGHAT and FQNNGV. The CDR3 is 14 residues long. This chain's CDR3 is CASSLTGLNTEAFF. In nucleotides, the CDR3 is TGTGCCAGCAGCCTAACAGGGTTGAACACTGAAGCTTTCTTT. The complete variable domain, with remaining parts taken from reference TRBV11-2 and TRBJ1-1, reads EAGVAQSPRYKIIEKRQSVAFWCNPISGHATLYWYQQILGQGPKLLIQFQNNGVVDDSQLPKDRFSAERLKGVDSTLKIQPAKLEDSAVYLCASSLTGLNTEAFFGQGTRLTVV.

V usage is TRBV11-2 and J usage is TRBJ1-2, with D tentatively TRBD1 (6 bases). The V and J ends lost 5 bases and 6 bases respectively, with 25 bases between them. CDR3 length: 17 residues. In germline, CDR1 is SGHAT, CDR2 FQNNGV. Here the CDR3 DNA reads TGTGCCAGCAGCCCGCGGACAGATGTGAGGTTTAAAGATGGCTACACCTTC. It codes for CASSPRTDVRFKDGYTF. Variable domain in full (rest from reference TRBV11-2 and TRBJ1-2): EAGVAQSPRYKIIEKRQSVAFWCNPISGHATLYWYQQILGQGPKLLIQFQNNGVVDDSQLPKDRFSAERLKGVDSTLKIQPAKLEDSAVYLCASSPRTDVRFKDGYTFGSGTRLTVV.

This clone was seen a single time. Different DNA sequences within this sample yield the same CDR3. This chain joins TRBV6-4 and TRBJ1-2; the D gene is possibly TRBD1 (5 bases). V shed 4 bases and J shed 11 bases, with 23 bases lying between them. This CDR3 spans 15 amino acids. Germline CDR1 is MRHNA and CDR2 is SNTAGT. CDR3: CASSAGERGVGGYTF. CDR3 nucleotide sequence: TGTGCCAGCAGTGCGGGTGAGAGGGGAGTCGGTGGTTACACCTTC.

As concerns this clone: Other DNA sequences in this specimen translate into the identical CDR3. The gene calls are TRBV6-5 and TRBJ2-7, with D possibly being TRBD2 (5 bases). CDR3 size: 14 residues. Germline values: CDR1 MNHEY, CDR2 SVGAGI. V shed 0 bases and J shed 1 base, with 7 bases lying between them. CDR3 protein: CASSYSPGSYEQYF. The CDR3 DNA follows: TGTGCCAGCAGTTACTCTCCGGGATCCTACGAGCAGTACTTC.

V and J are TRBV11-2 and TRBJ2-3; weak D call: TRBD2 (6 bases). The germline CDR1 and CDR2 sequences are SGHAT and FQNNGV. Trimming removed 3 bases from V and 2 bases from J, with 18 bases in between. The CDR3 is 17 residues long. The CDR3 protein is CASSFLPLATYTDTQYF. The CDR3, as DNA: TGTGCCAGCAGCTTCTTGCCTCTAGCGACGTACACAGATACGCAGTATTTT.

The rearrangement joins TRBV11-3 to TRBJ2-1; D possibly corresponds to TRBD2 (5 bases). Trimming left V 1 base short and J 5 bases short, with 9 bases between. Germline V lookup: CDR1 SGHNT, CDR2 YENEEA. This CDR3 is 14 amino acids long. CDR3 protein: CASSLGGSHNEQFF. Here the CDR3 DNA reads TGTGCCAGCAGCTTAGGAGGGAGCCACAATGAGCAGTTCTTC. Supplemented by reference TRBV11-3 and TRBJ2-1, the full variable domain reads EAGVVQSPRYKIIEKKQPVAFWCNPISGHNTLYWYLQNLGQGPELLIRYENEEAVDDSQLPKDRFSAERLKGVDSTLKIQPAELGDSAVYLCASSLGGSHNEQFFGPGTRLTVL.

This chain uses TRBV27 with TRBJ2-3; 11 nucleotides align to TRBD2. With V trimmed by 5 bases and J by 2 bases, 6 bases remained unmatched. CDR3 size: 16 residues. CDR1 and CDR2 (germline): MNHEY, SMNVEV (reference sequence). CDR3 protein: CASSATSGGDTDTQYF. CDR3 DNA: TGTGCCAGCAGTGCCACTAGCGGGGGAGACACAGATACGCAGTATTTT.